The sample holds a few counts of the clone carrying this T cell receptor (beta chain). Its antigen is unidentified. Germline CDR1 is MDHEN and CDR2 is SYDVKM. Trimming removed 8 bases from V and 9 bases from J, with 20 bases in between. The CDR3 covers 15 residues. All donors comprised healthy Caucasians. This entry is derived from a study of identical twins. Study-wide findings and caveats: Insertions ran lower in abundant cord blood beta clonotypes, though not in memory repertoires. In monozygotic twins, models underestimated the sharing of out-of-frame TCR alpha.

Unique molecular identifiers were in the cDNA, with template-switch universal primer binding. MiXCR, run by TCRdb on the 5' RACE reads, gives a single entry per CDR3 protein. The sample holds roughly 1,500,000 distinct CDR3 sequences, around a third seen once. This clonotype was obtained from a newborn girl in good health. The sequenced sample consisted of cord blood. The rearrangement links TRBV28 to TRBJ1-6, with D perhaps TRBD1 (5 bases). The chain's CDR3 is CASVQARVRSSPLHF. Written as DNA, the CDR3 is TGTGCCAGCGTACAGGCTCGGGTACGGAGTTCACCCCTCCACTTT.